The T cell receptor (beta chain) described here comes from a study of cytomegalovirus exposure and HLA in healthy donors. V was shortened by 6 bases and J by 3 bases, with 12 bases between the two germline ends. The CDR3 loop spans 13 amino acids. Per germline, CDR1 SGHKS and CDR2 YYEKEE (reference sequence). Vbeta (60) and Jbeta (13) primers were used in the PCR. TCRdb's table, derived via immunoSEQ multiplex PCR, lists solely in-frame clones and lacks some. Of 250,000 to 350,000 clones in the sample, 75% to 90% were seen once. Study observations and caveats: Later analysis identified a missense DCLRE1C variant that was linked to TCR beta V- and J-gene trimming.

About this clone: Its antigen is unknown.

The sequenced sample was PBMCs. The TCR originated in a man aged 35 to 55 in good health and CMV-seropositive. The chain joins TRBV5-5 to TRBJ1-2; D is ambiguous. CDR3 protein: CASTPPEYYGYTF. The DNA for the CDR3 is TGTGCCAGCACCCCGCCGGAGTACTATGGCTACACCTTC.